This T cell receptor beta chain was sequenced for a study of regulatory T cells in long-lasting Graves disease. This clonotype has at least ten counts. CDR3 regions were amplified by Arm-PCR using iRepertoire HTBI primers to build TCR beta libraries. TCRdb called the multiplex PCR reads again in MiXCR, with one record for every CDR3 protein. This sample has about 400,000 distinct CDR3 sequences, with 15% to 20% found just once. This sample's time point: newly diagnosed GD, antithyroid drugs for less than 3 months. RNA from PBMCs was the source of the TCR library. This CDR3 has 14 amino acids. J gave up 7 bases and V 6 bases, and 6 bases lay outside the gene matches. CDR1 and CDR2 from the germline V gene are SEHNR and FQNEAQ (reference sequence). These data are also associated with another study on T cells in Graves' hyperthyroidism and ophthalmopathy. That paper adds: HTBI primers were employed in a first-round RT-PCR of the TCR CDR3.

V and J are TRBV7-9 and TRBJ1-5, with TRBD1 identical over 10 bases. The receptor was derived from a woman aged 18 to 35 with Graves disease. The sample was peripheral blood mononuclear cells (PBMCs), taken at new diagnosis, from a patient treated with antithyroid drugs. The DNA of the CDR3 is TGTGCCAGCAGACCCGACAGGGGGCCACAGCCCCAGCATTTT. Residues: CASRPDRGPQPQHF.